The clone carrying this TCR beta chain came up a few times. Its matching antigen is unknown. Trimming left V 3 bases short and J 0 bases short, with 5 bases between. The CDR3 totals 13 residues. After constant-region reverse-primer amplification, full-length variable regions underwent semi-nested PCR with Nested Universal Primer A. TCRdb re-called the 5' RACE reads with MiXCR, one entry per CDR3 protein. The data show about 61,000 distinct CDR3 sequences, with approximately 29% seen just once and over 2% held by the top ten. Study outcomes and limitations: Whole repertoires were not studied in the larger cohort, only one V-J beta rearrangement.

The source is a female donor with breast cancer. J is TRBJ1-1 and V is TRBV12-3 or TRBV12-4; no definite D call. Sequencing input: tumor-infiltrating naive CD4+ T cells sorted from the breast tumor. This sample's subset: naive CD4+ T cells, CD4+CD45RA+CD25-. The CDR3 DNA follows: TGTGCCAGCAGTTTTAGGATGAACACTGAAGCTTTCTTT. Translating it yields CASSFRMNTEAFF.